This TCR beta chain was identified in a study of shared clonotypes between healthy human individuals. Points on this clone: The same CDR3 can be traced to other DNA sequences in this sample.

Germline V lookup: CDR1 KGHSH, CDR2 LQKENI. Trimming pared 1 base from V and 1 base from J, leaving 2 bases between. This CDR3 is 13 amino acids long. Genomic DNA of every subset was divided equally among multiple immunoSEQ plates. Sequenced by immunoSEQ multiplex PCR; TCRdb stores in-frame clones only, minus some. The profile shows over a million clones, around 74% of them singletons. This chain connects TRBV18 to TRBJ1-5, with no clear D. The source of this sequence is a man aged 18 to 29 in good health. Source material: memory CD4+ T cells sorted from blood. As for subset: CD45RA-negative fraction. CDR3 loop: CASSPQSNQPQHF. The CDR3 DNA sequence: TGTGCCAGCTCACCACAGAGCAATCAGCCCCAGCATTTT. Variable domain in full (rest from reference TRBV18 and TRBJ1-5): NAGVMQNPRHLVRRRGQEARLRCSPMKGHSHVYWYRQLPEEGLKFMVYLQKENIIDESGMPKERFSAEFPKEGPSILRIQQVVRGDSAAYFCASSPQSNQPQHFGDGTRLSIL.